These 3 T cell receptor beta chains were all obtained from the same sample, sequenced in a study of shared clonotypes between healthy human individuals. The table came from immunoSEQ multiplex PCR; TCRdb's copy has only in-frame clones and leaves some out. This sample has around 700,000 clones, with 55% to 75% found just once. The material sequenced was memory CD4+ T cells sorted from blood. Subset of the sample: CD45RA-negative fraction. The receptors were gathered from a woman in her 30s in good health.

This clone was observed at least ten times. This sample also contains other DNA sequences that code for the same CDR3. This chain connects TRBV4-1 to TRBJ2-7; D is ambiguous. Germline V gene lookup returns CDR1 MGHRA and CDR2 YSYEKL. Trimming removed 1 base at V and 2 bases at J, with 9 bases between. The CDR3 runs to 14 residues. The CDR3 bases are TGCGCCAGCAGCCAAGCCAAACCGCCCTACGAGCAGTACTTC. This encodes CASSQAKPPYEQYF.

The CDR3 sequence is CASSSNPPQRGSSYEQYF. The CDR3 DNA sequence: TGTGCCAGCAGCTCGAACCCCCCCCAGCGGGGGAGCTCCTACGAGCAGTACTTC. V and J are TRBV7-6 and TRBJ2-7; 8 nucleotides match TRBD2. The germline CDR1 and CDR2 sequences are SGHVS and FNYEAQ. The CDR3 covers 18 residues. V shed 4 bases and J 0 bases; nucleotides not matched to a gene: 14.

The chain combines TRBV18 with TRBJ1-5; unclear D gene. This CDR3 has 15 residues. The germline CDR1 and CDR2 sequences are KGHSH and LQKENI. V was shortened by 3 bases and J by 5 bases, with 14 bases between the two germline ends. The CDR3 spells CASSPLARRDQPQHF. CDR3 DNA sequence: TGTGCCAGCTCACCTTTGGCGAGGCGGGATCAGCCCCAGCATTTT.